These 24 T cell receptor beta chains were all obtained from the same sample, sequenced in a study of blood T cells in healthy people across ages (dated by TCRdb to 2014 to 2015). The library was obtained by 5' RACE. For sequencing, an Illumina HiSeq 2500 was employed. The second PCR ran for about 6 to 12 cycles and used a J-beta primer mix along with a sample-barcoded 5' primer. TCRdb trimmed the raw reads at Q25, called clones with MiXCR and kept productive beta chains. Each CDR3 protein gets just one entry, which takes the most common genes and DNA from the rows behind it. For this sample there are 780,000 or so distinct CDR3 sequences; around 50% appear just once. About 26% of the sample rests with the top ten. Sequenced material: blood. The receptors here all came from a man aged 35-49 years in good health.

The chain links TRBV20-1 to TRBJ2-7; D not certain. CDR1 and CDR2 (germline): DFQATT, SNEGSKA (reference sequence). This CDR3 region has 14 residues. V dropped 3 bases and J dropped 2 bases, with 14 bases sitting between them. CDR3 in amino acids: CSASNRLETYEQYF. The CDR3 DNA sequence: TGCAGTGCTAGCAACCGACTCGAGACCTACGAGCAGTACTTC.

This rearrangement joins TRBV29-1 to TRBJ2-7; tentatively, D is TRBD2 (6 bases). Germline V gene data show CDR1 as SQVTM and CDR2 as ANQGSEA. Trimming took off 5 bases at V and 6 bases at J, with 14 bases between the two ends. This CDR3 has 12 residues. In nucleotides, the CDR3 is TGCAGCGTTCTGGGAGTGGGGGGCGAGCAGTACTTC. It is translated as CSVLGVGGEQYF.

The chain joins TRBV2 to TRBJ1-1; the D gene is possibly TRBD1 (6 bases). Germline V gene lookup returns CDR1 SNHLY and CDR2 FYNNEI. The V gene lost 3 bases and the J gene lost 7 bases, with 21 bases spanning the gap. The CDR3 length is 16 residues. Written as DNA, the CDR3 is TGTGCCAGCAGTGACAGGGTCTGGGGGGCTTTCGGTGAAGCTTTCTTT. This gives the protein CASSDRVWGAFGEAFF.

CDR3: CSVAETGDGGYTF. Here the CDR3 DNA reads TGCAGCGTTGCCGAGACAGGGGATGGTGGCTACACCTTC. V gene TRBV29-1 combines with J gene TRBJ1-2, with 8 bases aligning to TRBD1. Trimming removed 4 bases from V and 7 bases from J; junction bases left unmatched: 8. Germline V gives CDR1 SQVTM, CDR2 ANQGSEA. The CDR3 covers 13 residues.

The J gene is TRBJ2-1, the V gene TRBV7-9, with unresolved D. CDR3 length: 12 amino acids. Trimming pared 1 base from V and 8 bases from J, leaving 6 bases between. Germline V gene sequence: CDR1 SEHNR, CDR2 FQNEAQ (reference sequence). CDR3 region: CASSLDWDEQFF. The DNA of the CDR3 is TGTGCCAGCAGCTTAGATTGGGATGAGCAGTTCTTC.

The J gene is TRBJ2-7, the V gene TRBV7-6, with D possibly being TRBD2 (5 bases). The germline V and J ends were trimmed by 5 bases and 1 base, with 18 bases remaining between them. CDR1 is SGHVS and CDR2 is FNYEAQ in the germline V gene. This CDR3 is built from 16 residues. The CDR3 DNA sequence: TGTGCCAGCAGCCCCGCGGGTGGTCCCCCGTCCTACGAGCAGTACTTC. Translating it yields CASSPAGGPPSYEQYF. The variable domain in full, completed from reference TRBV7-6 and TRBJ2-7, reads GAGVSQSPRYKVTKRGQDVALRCDPISGHVSLYWYRQALGQGPEFLTYFNYEAQQDKSGLPNDRFSAERPEGSISTLTIQRTEQRDSAMYRCASSPAGGPPSYEQYFGPGTRLTVT.

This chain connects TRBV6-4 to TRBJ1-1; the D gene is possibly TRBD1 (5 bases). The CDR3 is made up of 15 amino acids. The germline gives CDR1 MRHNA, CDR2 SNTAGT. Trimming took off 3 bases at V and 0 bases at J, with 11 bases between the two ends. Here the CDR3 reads CASSDSGGLNTEAFF. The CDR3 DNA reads TGTGCCAGCAGTGATTCTGGGGGGTTGAACACTGAAGCTTTCTTT.

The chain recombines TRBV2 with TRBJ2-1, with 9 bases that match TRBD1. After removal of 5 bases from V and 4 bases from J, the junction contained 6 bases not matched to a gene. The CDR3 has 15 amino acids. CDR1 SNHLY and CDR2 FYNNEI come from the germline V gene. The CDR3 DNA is TGTGCCAGCAGTCCCGGGACAGGGCGTTACAATGAGCAGTTCTTC. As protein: CASSPGTGRYNEQFF.

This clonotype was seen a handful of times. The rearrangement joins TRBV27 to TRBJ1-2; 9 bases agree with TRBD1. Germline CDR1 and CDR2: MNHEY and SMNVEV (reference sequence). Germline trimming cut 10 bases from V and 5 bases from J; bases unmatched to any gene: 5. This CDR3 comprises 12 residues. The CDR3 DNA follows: TGTGCCACATCCGGGACAGGGTATGGCTACACCTTC. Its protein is CATSGTGYGYTF.

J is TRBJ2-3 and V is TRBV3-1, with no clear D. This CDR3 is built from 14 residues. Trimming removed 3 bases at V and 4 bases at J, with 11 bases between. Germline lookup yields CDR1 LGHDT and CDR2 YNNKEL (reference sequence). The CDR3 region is CASSQSLNADTQYF. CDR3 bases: TGTGCCAGCAGCCAGAGCCTGAATGCAGATACGCAGTATTTT.

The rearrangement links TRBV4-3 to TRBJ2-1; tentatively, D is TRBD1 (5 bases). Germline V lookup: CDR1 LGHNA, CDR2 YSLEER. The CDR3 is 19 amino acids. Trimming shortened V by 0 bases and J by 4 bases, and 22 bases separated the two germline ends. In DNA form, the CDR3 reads TGCGCCAGCAGCCAAGACGGCTTTTTCAGGCCAGGGAATTACAATGAGCAGTTCTTC. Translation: CASSQDGFFRPGNYNEQFF.

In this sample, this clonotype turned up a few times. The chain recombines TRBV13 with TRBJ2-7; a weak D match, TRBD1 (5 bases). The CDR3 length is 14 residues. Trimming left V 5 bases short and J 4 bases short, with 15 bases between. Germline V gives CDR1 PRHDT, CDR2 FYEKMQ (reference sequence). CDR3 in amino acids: CASSINLGAYEQYF. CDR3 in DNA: TGTGCCAGCAGCATCAATCTAGGGGCGTACGAGCAGTACTTC.

CDR3 sequence reads: CASSLGRTGHADYNEQFF. CDR3 bases: TGTGCCAGCAGCTTGGGCAGAACAGGTCACGCGGACTACAATGAGCAGTTCTTC. The rearrangement joins TRBV5-5 to TRBJ2-1, with TRBD1 as a possible D gene (5 bases). Between the trimmed V and J ends, which lost 0 bases and 3 bases, there was a span of 19 bases. Germline V gene sequence: CDR1 SGHKS, CDR2 YYEKEE (reference sequence). CDR3 size: 18 residues.

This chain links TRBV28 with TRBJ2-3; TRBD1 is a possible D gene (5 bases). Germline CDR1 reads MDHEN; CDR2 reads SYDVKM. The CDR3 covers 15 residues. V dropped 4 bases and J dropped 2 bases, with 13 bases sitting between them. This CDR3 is CASSSDRQPTDTQYF. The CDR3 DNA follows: TGTGCCAGCAGTTCCGACAGACAGCCCACAGATACGCAGTATTTT.

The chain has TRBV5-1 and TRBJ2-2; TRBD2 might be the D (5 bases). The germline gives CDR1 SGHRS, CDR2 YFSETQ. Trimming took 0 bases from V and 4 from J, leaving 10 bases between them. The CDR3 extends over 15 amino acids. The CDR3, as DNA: TGCGCCAGCAGCTTGGCCGGGAAACCCACCGGGGAGCTGTTTTTT. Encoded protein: CASSLAGKPTGELFF. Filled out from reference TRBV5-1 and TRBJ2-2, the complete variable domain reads KAGVTQTPRYLIKTRGQQVTLSCSPISGHRSVSWYQQTPGQGLQFLFEYFSETQRNKGNFPGRFSGRQFSNSRSEMNVSTLELGDSALYLCASSLAGKPTGELFFGEGSRLTVL.

The CDR3: CSARDLVAETPYNEQFF. The CDR3 DNA is TGCAGTGCTAGAGATTTAGTAGCGGAGACCCCCTACAATGAGCAGTTCTTC. The chain joins TRBV20-1 to TRBJ2-1, with a weak D call TRBD2 (6 bases). The V gene lost 0 bases and the J gene lost 2 bases, with 17 bases spanning the gap. The CDR3 covers 17 residues. Germline V lookup: CDR1 DFQATT, CDR2 SNEGSKA (reference sequence).

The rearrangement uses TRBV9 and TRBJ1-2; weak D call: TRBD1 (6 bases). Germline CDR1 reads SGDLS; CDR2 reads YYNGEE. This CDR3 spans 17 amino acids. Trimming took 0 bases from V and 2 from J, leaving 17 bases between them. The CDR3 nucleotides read TGTGCCAGCAGCGTAGTTCCAGGGGCCAGCTTAAACTATGGCTACACCTTC. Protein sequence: CASSVVPGASLNYGYTF.

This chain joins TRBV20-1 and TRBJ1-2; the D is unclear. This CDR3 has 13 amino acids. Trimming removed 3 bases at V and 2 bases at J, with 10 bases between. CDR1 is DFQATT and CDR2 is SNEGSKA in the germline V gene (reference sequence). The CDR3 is CSARRAANYGYTF. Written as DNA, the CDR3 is TGCAGTGCTAGGAGGGCCGCGAACTATGGCTACACCTTC.

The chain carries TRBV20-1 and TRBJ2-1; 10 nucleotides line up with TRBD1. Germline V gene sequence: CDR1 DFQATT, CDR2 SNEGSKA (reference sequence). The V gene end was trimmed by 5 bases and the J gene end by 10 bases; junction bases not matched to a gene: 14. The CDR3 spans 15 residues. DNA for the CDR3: TGCAGTGCTGTAAATTCCGGGACAGGGGCCTACGAGCAGTTCTTC. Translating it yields CSAVNSGTGAYEQFF.

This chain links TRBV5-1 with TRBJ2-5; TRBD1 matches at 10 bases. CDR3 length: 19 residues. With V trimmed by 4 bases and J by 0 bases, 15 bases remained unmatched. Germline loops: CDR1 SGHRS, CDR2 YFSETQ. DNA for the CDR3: TGCGCCAGCAGCCCTACCGGGACAGGGGCCTCCTCGTACCAAGAGACCCAGTACTTC. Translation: CASSPTGTGASSYQETQYF.

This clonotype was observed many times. The CDR3 bases are TGCAGTGCTAGTGTCGGGACAGGGTTAAGTCAGCCCCAGCATTTT. This encodes CSASVGTGLSQPQHF. This chain joins TRBV20-1 and TRBJ1-5; TRBD1 agrees at 9 bases. From germline, CDR1 is DFQATT and CDR2 SNEGSKA (reference sequence). CDR3 length: 15 residues. V gave up 3 bases and J gave up 6 bases; unmatched junction bases: 9.

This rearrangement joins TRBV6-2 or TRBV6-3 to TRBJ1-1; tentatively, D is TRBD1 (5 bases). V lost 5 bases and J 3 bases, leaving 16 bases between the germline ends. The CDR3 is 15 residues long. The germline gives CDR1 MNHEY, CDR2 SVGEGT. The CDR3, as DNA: TGTGCCAGCAGTGGGGCGTCCTTGGGGTACACTGAAGCTTTCTTT. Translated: CASSGASLGYTEAFF.

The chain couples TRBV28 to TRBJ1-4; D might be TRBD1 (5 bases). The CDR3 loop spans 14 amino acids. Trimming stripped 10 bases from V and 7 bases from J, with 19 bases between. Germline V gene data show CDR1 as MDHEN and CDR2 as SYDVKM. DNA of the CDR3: TGTGCCACCACCCGCGCGGGACTACCTGAAAAACTGTTTTTT. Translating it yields CATTRAGLPEKLFF.

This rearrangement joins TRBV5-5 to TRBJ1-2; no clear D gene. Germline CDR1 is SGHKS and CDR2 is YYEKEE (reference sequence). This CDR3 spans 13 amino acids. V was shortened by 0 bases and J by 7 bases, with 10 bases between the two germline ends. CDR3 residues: CASSLVWERGYTF. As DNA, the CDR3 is TGTGCCAGCAGCTTGGTCTGGGAACGTGGCTACACCTTC.